The 10 T cell receptor beta chains below come from one sample, sequenced in a study of molecular identifiers for immune sequencing clone quantification. Each CDR3 protein is one row after TCRdb ran MiXCR on the PCR reads. This sample has some 590,000 distinct CDR3 sequences; around 25% occur once, and the top ten carry about 0.78%. Sequenced material: naive CD8+ T cells from blood, with Jurkat cell RNA spiked in. This sample's subset: FACS-sorted CD8+CD4-CCR7+CD45RA+ naive T cells. The origin of the receptors is a human donor in good health. Some libraries in this study had Jurkat cell RNA spiked in.

This clonotype has a count of ten or more. The chain carries TRBV11-2 and TRBJ2-1; perhaps TRBD2 as D (7 bases). The germline CDR1 and CDR2 sequences are SGHAT and FQNNGV. V was cut by 1 base and J by 2 bases, with 15 bases left in between. This CDR3 comprises 17 residues. The CDR3 region has the DNA TGTGCCAGCAGCTTAGGAGTAGGGGGGGAACCCTACAATGAGCAGTTCTTC. This codes for CASSLGVGGEPYNEQFF.

This clonotype was picked up many times. The genes are TRBV7-9 and TRBJ2-5; 14 bases line up with TRBD2. V dropped 1 base and J dropped 3; count of bases not matched to a gene: 1. The length of the CDR3 is 16 residues. Germline values: CDR1 SEHNR, CDR2 FQNEAQ (reference sequence). This chain's CDR3 is CASSLGGLAGEETQYF. Written as DNA, the CDR3 is TGTGCCAGCAGCTTAGGGGGACTAGCGGGAGAAGAGACCCAGTACTTC.

This clonotype has at least ten counts. The chain uses TRBV6-2 or TRBV6-3 and TRBJ2-3, with a tentative D call TRBD2 (6 bases). Trimming took 8 bases from V and 5 from J, leaving 17 bases between them. This CDR3 spans 14 amino acids. The V gene's germline CDR1 is MNHEY and CDR2 SVGEGT. The CDR3 protein is CASEAEGQVDTQYF. CDR3 in DNA: TGTGCCAGCGAAGCGGAGGGCCAGGTAGATACGCAGTATTTT.

As concerns this clonotype: One base away lies a much larger clone, so this may be a sequencing read error. The J gene is TRBJ2-5, the V gene TRBV25-1; a weak D match, TRBD1 (6 bases). The CDR3 is 17 residues long. CDR1 and CDR2 from the germline V gene are MGHDK and SYGVNS. The CDR3 sequence is CASGALKKQGAQEPQYF. CDR3 nucleotides: TGTGCCAGCGGCGCTTTAAAGAAACAGGGCGCGCAAGAGCCCCAGTACTTC.

This clonotype has just a few counts. V usage is TRBV7-3 and J usage is TRBJ2-7; D unresolved. In germline, CDR1 is SGHTA, CDR2 FQGTGA. V gave up 3 bases and J gave up 0 bases, with 12 bases separating them. This CDR3 spans 15 amino acids. The DNA for the CDR3 is TGTGCCAGCAGCTTCGACATTGGGCCCTCCTACGAGCAGTACTTC. Its translation: CASSFDIGPSYEQYF. The complete variable domain, with remaining parts taken from reference TRBV7-3 and TRBJ2-7, reads GAGVSQTPSNKVTEKGKYVELRCDPISGHTALYWYRQSLGQGPEFLIYFQGTGAADDSGLPNDRFFAVRPEGSVSTLKIQRTERGDSAVYLCASSFDIGPSYEQYFGPGTRLTVT.

This clonotype was seen a few times. J is TRBJ2-7 and V is TRBV20-1; tentatively, D is TRBD1 or TRBD2 (5 bases each). The CDR3 extends over 14 amino acids. Germline loops: CDR1 DFQATT, CDR2 SNEGSKA (reference sequence). The V end lost 3 bases, the J end lost 2 bases, and 14 bases lay between the germline ends. CDR3 protein: CSARGPQATYEQYF. CDR3 nucleotide sequence: TGCAGTGCTAGGGGACCACAGGCCACCTACGAGCAGTACTTC.

Remarks on this clonotype: The CDR3 does not close with the conserved phenylalanine or tryptophan, likely indicating a read error. V usage is TRBV7-9 and J usage is TRBJ1-1, with D possibly matching TRBD1 (6 bases). Trimming removed 4 bases at V and 4 bases at J, with 16 bases between. The CDR3 has 15 amino acids. CDR1 is SEHNR, CDR2 FQNEAQ, per germline (reference sequence). CDR3 coding DNA: TGTGCCAGCAGCTCGGTCGGACAGCGCGTCACTGAAGCTTTCCTT. As protein: CASSSVGQRVTEAFL.

This clonotype came up many times. The J gene is TRBJ2-7, the V gene TRBV5-1; unclear D gene. Trimming left V 2 bases short and J 3 bases short, with 3 bases between. This CDR3 is built from 11 residues. The germline V gene has CDR1 SGHRS and CDR2 YFSETQ. Here the CDR3 DNA reads TGCGCCAGCAGCTTCCTCTACGAGCAGTACTTC. As protein: CASSFLYEQYF.

This clonotype was observed at least ten times. The chain is built from TRBV6-2 or TRBV6-3 and TRBJ2-3; no clear D. The V end lost 2 bases, the J end lost 2 bases, and 5 bases lay between the germline ends. Germline lookup yields CDR1 MNHEY and CDR2 SVGEGT. CDR3 length: 13 amino acids. CDR3 region: CASSYGDTDTQYF. The CDR3 DNA sequence: TGTGCCAGCAGTTACGGGGACACAGATACGCAGTATTTT.

This clonotype was observed at least ten times. The chain couples TRBV4-3 to TRBJ2-7; D gene uncertain. The CDR3 covers 16 residues. V was cut by 0 bases and J by 2 bases, with 14 bases left in between. Per germline, CDR1 LGHNA and CDR2 YSLEER. The CDR3: CASSQEWEGPAYEQYF. The CDR3 bases are TGCGCCAGCAGCCAAGAATGGGAAGGACCCGCCTACGAGCAGTACTTC.